These T cell receptor beta chains were read from a single sample in a study of CD8+CD57+ T cells in acquired aplastic anemia. TCRdb re-called the reads through MiXCR, storing one row per CDR3 protein. The sample has roughly 420,000 distinct CDR3 sequences, about two thirds seen once; the top ten hold approximately 4%. The sample comprised sorted CD4+, CD8+, or CD8+CD57+ T cells (not recorded which) from PBMCs. These TCRs come from a human donor in good health, serving as a control. Each CDR3 is given with its conserved first and last residue. Fields, in order: clone size, V gene, D gene, J gene, CDR3 protein, CDR3 DNA. D genes are given only for firm matches. Expanded clones are given a class, and other clones once, few, many or no size at all.

>.|TRBV9|.|TRBJ2-3
CASSPRTRADTQYF
TGTGCCAGCAGCCCAAGGACTCGCGCAGATACGCAGTATTTT
>.|TRBV15|TRBD1|TRBJ2-7
CATSDPRTGRYEQYF
TGTGCCACCAGTGACCCCCGGACAGGGAGATACGAGCAGTACTTC
>many|TRBV6-5|.|TRBJ1-4
CASSYGKGKEKLFF
TGTGCCAGCAGTTACGGGAAGGGGAAGGAAAAACTGTTTTTT
>.|TRBV7-2|TRBD2|TRBJ2-5
CASSLGSGGRLQYF
TGTGCCAGCAGCTTAGGTAGCGGGGGTCGTCTCCAGTACTTC
>many|TRBV5-8|TRBD2|TRBJ2-5
CASSVAGGETQYF
TGTGCCAGCAGCGTAGCGGGGGGAGAGACCCAGTACTTC
>many|TRBV20-1|TRBD1|TRBJ1-4
CSARDRARSNEKLFF
TGCAGTGCCAGAGACAGGGCGAGGTCTAATGAAAAACTGTTTTTT
>.|TRBV15|TRBD2|TRBJ2-1
CATSIGTSGWNEQFF
TGTGCCACCAGCATCGGGACTAGCGGCTGGAATGAGCAGTTCTTC
>.|TRBV7-2|TRBD1|TRBJ2-7
CASSWGQGKLEEQF
TGTGCCAGCAGCTGGGGACAGGGGAAACTTGAAGAGCAGTTC
>.|TRBV5-1|.|TRBJ2-7
CASSLVGPSYGQYF
TGCGCCAGCAGCTTGGTCGGCCCCTCTTACGGGCAGTACTTC
>.|TRBV7-2|.|TRBJ1-1
CASSLFHSFTEAFF
TGTGCCAGCAGCTTATTTCACAGCTTCACTGAAGCTTTCTTT
>many|TRBV4-1|.|TRBJ1-1
CASSQGGARTEAFF
TGCGCCAGCAGCCAAGGGGGTGCGAGGACTGAAGCTTTCTTT
>.|TRBV20-1|TRBD1|TRBJ1-1
CSPGQGGTEAFF
TGCAGCCCTGGACAGGGTGGCACTGAAGCTTTCTTT
>many|TRBV19|TRBD1|TRBJ1-6
CASSATGGRDSPLHF
TGTGCCAGTAGTGCCACAGGGGGCCGGGATTCACCCCTCCACTTT
>once|TRBV7-2|TRBD1|TRBJ2-7
CASSDQGQCRSYEQYF
TGTGCCAGCAGTGACCAGGGACAGTGCAGGAGCTACGAGCAGTACTTC
>.|TRBV2|.|TRBJ2-5
CASSWERSEYF
TGTGCCAGCAGTTGGGAGAGGTCCGAGTACTTC
>.|TRBV7-9|.|TRBJ1-6
CASSGEPQNSPLHF
TGTGCCAGCAGCGGGGAGCCACAAAATTCCCCCCTCCACTTT
>.|TRBV7-8|.|TRBJ1-1
CASSRLAGIWAFF
TGTGCCAGCAGCCGATTGGCGGGCATTTGGGCTTTCTTT
>.|TRBV12-3/TRBV12-4|.|TRBJ2-6
CASRFRGSGANVLTF
TGTGCCAGCAGATTCAGGGGCTCTGGGGCCAACGTCCTGACTTTC
>many|TRBV6-5|TRBD1|TRBJ1-2
CASSWDRGYGYTF
TGTGCCAGCAGTTGGGACAGGGGTTATGGCTACACCTTC
>.|TRBV5-1|.|TRBJ1-2
CASSPRTVSGGYTF
TGCGCCAGCAGCCCCCGGACAGTATCGGGTGGCTACACCTTC
>.|TRBV5-1|TRBD1|TRBJ1-2
CASSVAGQGHTF
TGCGCCAGCAGCGTGGCAGGACAGGGCCACACCTTC
>many|TRBV9|.|TRBJ2-5
CASSVEPRRETQYF
TGTGCCAGCAGCGTAGAGCCCCGGAGGGAGACCCAGTACTTC
>many|TRBV19|TRBD2|TRBJ2-1
CASSITHIREGNEQFF
TGTGCCAGTAGTATCACCCATATACGGGAGGGTAATGAGCAGTTCTTC
>.|TRBV19|.|TRBJ1-5
CASSSHRLWFQRF
TGTGCCAGTAGCTCGCACAGGTTGTGGTTCCAGCGCTTC
>.|TRBV4-1|.|TRBJ2-7
CASSQEAGTVAYEQYF
TGCGCCAGCAGCCAAGAAGCCGGGACCGTCGCGTACGAGCAGTACTTC
>.|TRBV7-2|.|TRBJ2-7
CSGRPTGFYEQYF
TGCAGCGGCAGGCCAACAGGGTTCTACGAGCAGTACTTC
>.|TRBV19|TRBD1|TRBJ1-6
CAWSVSGTGNSPLHF
TGTGCCTGGAGTGTTAGCGGGACAGGGAATTCACCCCTCCACTTT